The 23 T cell receptor beta chains reported below all come from one sample, sequenced in a study of OX40 agonist ivuxolimab in advanced cancers. The table came from immunoSEQ multiplex PCR; TCRdb's copy has only in-frame clones and leaves some out. The sample shows some 76,000 clones, around 90% of them seen only once. This sample comprised CD4+ or CD8+ T cells sorted from blood, obtained in a trial of the OX40 agonist ivuxolimab. All receptors derive from an adult with an advanced solid tumor such as melanoma, head and neck, liver or kidney cancer.

The chain links TRBV6-1 to TRBJ1-3; D perhaps matches TRBD1 (6 bases). CDR1 MNHNS and CDR2 SASEGT come from the germline V gene. Trimming took off 4 bases at V and 2 bases at J, with 21 bases between the two ends. The CDR3 length is 18 residues. The CDR3 DNA follows: TGTGCCAGCAGTGGATCTAACCGGGACATTAGGGCTGGAAACACCATATATTTT. Its translation is CASSGSNRDIRAGNTIYF.

The gene calls are TRBV7-8 and TRBJ1-2; D is perhaps TRBD1 (5 bases). The germline CDR1 and CDR2 sequences are SGHVS and FQNEAQ. CDR3 length: 15 amino acids. V gave up 5 bases and J gave up 2 bases, with 15 bases separating them. This CDR3 is CASSLWDGTNYGYTF. CDR3 nucleotides: TGTGCCAGCAGCCTATGGGACGGAACGAACTATGGCTACACCTTC.

The V gene is TRBV6-5, the J gene TRBJ2-2; D remains ambiguous. Trimming removed 6 bases from V and 6 bases from J, with 11 bases in between. The CDR3 is 13 residues long. Germline V gives CDR1 MNHEY, CDR2 SVGAGI. CDR3 loop: CASSLNGAGELFF. CDR3 DNA: TGTGCCAGCAGCCTAAATGGCGCCGGGGAGCTGTTTTTT.

V is TRBV7-6 and J is TRBJ2-7; D tentatively reads TRBD1 or TRBD2 (6 bases each). This CDR3 region has 13 residues. V shed 4 bases and J shed 3 bases, with 10 bases lying between them. Germline lookup yields CDR1 SGHVS and CDR2 FNYEAQ. This CDR3 is CASSSQGGYEQYF. The CDR3 nucleotides are TGTGCCAGCAGCTCACAGGGAGGCTACGAGCAGTACTTC.

V is TRBV29-1 and J is TRBJ2-3; TRBD2 matches 11 bases. CDR1 is SQVTM, CDR2 ANQGSEA, per germline. V was clipped by 1 base and J by 0 bases; unmatched bases: 3. This CDR3 is 16 amino acids long. The CDR3 nucleotides are TGCAGCGTTGAAGTGGTAGCGGGGGGGAGCACAGATACGCAGTATTTT. Amino acid sequence: CSVEVVAGGSTDTQYF.

This clone was picked up one time. This chain connects TRBV19 to TRBJ2-7; D might be TRBD2 (6 bases). This CDR3 contains 18 residues. Trimming removed 7 bases from V and 5 bases from J, with 30 bases in between. The germline V gene has CDR1 LNHDA and CDR2 SQIVND (reference sequence). CDR3 nucleotide sequence: TGTGCCAGTACCTCCCTTTGGGACTCTACCATCGGCGGCCACGAGCAGTACTTC. The encoded protein is CASTSLWDSTIGGHEQYF.

The rearrangement joins TRBV25-1 to TRBJ1-2, with 9 bases matching TRBD1. CDR1 and CDR2 (germline): MGHDK, SYGVNS. The CDR3 consists of 15 residues. V shed 4 bases, J shed 3 bases, and the junction held 6 bases outside the gene matches. CDR3 residues: CASSAGQGSYYGYTF. DNA of the CDR3: TGTGCCAGCAGTGCTGGACAGGGGAGTTACTATGGCTACACCTTC.

This clone is medium-sized. The chain recombines TRBV10-3 with TRBJ2-1; 7 bases agree with TRBD2. Per germline, CDR1 ENHRY and CDR2 SYGVKD. The CDR3 contains 12 residues. V lost 8 bases, J lost 2 bases, and 0 bases stayed unmatched. The CDR3 here is CAIRGAYNEQFF. CDR3 nucleotide sequence: TGTGCCATCCGGGGGGCCTACAATGAGCAGTTCTTC.

This chain uses TRBV5-8 with TRBJ1-2; the D gene is possibly TRBD1 (5 bases). CDR3 length: 13 residues. Looked up from germline, CDR1 is SGHTS and CDR2 is YDEGEE. V was clipped by 4 bases and J by 7 bases, with 14 bases between them. In DNA form, the CDR3 reads TGTGCCAGCAGCCCCGGGGGTATAGGTGGCTACACCTTC. Translated, it gives CASSPGGIGGYTF.

Of note for this clone: An end of the junction differs from the germline gene, which may be a read error. Here the CDR3 DNA reads TGTGCCAGCAGCTTCAACTCCTACAAGCAGTACTTC. Protein product: CASSFNSYKQYF. The V gene is TRBV7-9, the J gene TRBJ2-7, with unresolved D. CDR3 length: 12 residues. Germline values: CDR1 SEHNR, CDR2 FQNEAQ (reference sequence).

This chain joins TRBV29-1 and TRBJ1-2, with D uncertain. V was trimmed by 3 bases and J by 4 bases, leaving 6 bases between them. The CDR3 covers 11 residues. Germline loops: CDR1 SQVTM, CDR2 ANQGSEA. The CDR3 DNA reads TGCAGCGTTGATGGAGGCTATGGCTACACCTTC. Its translation: CSVDGGYGYTF.

This chain connects TRBV6-5 to TRBJ2-2; 7 bases align to TRBD2. The CDR3 spans 14 residues. Germline assignment: CDR1 MNHEY and CDR2 SVGAGI. Unmatched junction bases numbered 2, after V lost 0 bases and J lost 7 bases. The CDR3 reads CASSYSGEGGELFF. The CDR3 coding sequence is TGTGCCAGCAGTTACTCGGGGGAGGGCGGGGAGCTGTTTTTT.

In its sample, this clone was seen once. The chain links TRBV7-3 to TRBJ2-7; TRBD1 matches 8 bases. The CDR3 is made up of 13 amino acids. Germline V lookup: CDR1 SGHTA, CDR2 FQGTGA. Trimming removed 5 bases from V and 7 bases from J; junction bases left unmatched: 7. CDR3 coding DNA: TGTGCCAGCAGCCGCGGACAGGGCCGGGAGCAGTACTTC. Protein product: CASSRGQGREQYF.

This chain uses TRBV9 with TRBJ1-3, with D perhaps matching TRBD1 (5 bases). Looked up from germline, CDR1 is SGDLS and CDR2 is YYNGEE. This CDR3 spans 14 amino acids. The V end was cut by 2 bases, the J end by 4 bases, with 10 bases between. The CDR3 reads CASSVTAQGNTIYF. The CDR3 DNA sequence: TGTGCCAGCAGCGTGACAGCCCAAGGAAACACCATATATTTT. Full variable domain (outside the CDR3, taken from reference TRBV9 and TRBJ1-3): DSGVTQTPKHLITATGQRVTLRCSPRSGDLSVYWYQQSLDQGLQFLIQYYNGEERAKGNILERFSAQQFPDLHSELNLSSLELGDSALYFCASSVTAQGNTIYFGEGSWLTVV.

The chain carries TRBV13 and TRBJ2-1; 7 bases align to TRBD1. Trimming cost V 3 bases and J 3 bases; bases outside gene matches: 2. Germline CDR1 and CDR2: PRHDT and FYEKMQ (reference sequence). This CDR3 has 14 residues. CDR3 bases: TGTGCCAGCAGCTTCGGACAGGACTACAATGAGCAGTTCTTC. This codes for CASSFGQDYNEQFF.

V and J are TRBV18 and TRBJ1-6; TRBD1 matches at 7 bases. This CDR3 has 17 amino acids. Germline V CDR1 and CDR2: KGHSH, LQKENI. With 4 bases clipped from V and 0 bases from J, the junction kept 6 bases outside the gene matches. The CDR3 loop is CASSRDRTNSYNSPLHF. The CDR3 nucleotides are TGTGCCAGCTCACGGGACAGAACTAACTCCTATAATTCACCCCTCCACTTT.

The chain uses TRBV29-1 and TRBJ2-7, with TRBD1 matching over 11 bases. The CDR3 is made up of 14 amino acids. Trimming at V came to 1 base and at J to 3 bases, leaving 2 bases not matched to a gene. The germline gives CDR1 SQVTM, CDR2 ANQGSEA. CDR3: CSVEGGTGGYEQYF. The CDR3 nucleotides read TGCAGCGTTGAAGGGGGGACAGGGGGCTACGAGCAGTACTTC.

The chain employs TRBV5-1 and TRBJ1-1; maybe TRBD1 (6 bases). The CDR3 spans 14 residues. Trimming pared 0 bases from V and 3 bases from J, leaving 9 bases between. CDR1 and CDR2 (germline): SGHRS, YFSETQ. This CDR3 reads CASSLAGEDTEAFF. CDR3 bases: TGCGCCAGCAGCTTGGCAGGGGAGGACACTGAAGCTTTCTTT.

The chain is built from TRBV7-6 and TRBJ2-2; TRBD1 matches 8 bases. V trimming: 6 bases; J trimming: 5 bases; junction bases outside the gene matches: 5. CDR1 and CDR2 (germline): SGHVS, FNYEAQ. The CDR3 has 14 residues. In DNA form, the CDR3 reads TGTGCCAGCAGTATTACAGGGGGTACCGGGGAGCTGTTTTTT. This encodes CASSITGGTGELFF.

This clone was seen once. The chain combines TRBV2 with TRBJ1-5, with D tentatively TRBD1 (5 bases). The germline V and J ends were trimmed by 3 bases and 7 bases, with 16 bases remaining between them. The length of the CDR3 is 15 residues. CDR1 is SNHLY, CDR2 FYNNEI, per germline. Here the CDR3 reads CASSDARGGGQPQHF. CDR3 in DNA: TGTGCCAGCAGTGACGCGCGCGGGGGGGGACAGCCCCAGCATTTT.

This chain connects TRBV19 to TRBJ2-7; 11 nucleotides match TRBD2. Germline loops: CDR1 LNHDA, CDR2 SQIVND (reference sequence). The V gene end was trimmed by 4 bases and the J gene end by 1 base; junction bases not matched to a gene: 9. CDR3 size: 17 residues. CDR3 loop: CASSTRTSGLVSYEQYF. The CDR3 bases are TGTGCCAGTAGTACAAGGACTAGCGGGTTAGTATCCTACGAGCAGTACTTC.

The rearrangement uses TRBV29-1 and TRBJ2-7; 8 bases align to TRBD1. Unmatched junction bases numbered 1, after V lost 3 bases and J lost 3 bases. Germline loops: CDR1 SQVTM, CDR2 ANQGSEA. This CDR3 spans 12 amino acids. CDR3 sequence (DNA): TGCAGCGTTGATACAGGGGGCTACGAGCAGTACTTC. Translation: CSVDTGGYEQYF.

The chain carries TRBV5-1 and TRBJ2-7; perhaps TRBD1 as D (6 bases). The germline V gene encodes CDR1 SGHRS and CDR2 YFSETQ. Trimming left V 4 bases short and J 4 bases short, with 18 bases between. CDR3 length: 15 residues. CDR3: CASSPTQGLAYEQYF. CDR3 bases: TGCGCCAGCAGCCCTACGCAGGGGCTTGCGTACGAGCAGTACTTC.